The text below deals with one TCR beta chain. As yet, its antigen is unknown. Generated by immunoSEQ multiplex PCR, the TCRdb table keeps only in-frame clones and is missing some. Among 100,000 or so clones listed, around 86% were seen once. This entry comes from a study of cytomegalovirus exposure and HLA in healthy donors. Whole-study context: A later analysis reported the same platform for the 95 to 150 validation repertoires and the 650 to 750 first-cohort repertoires. Study findings and constraints: A classifier reportedly called cytomegalovirus status with high sensitivity and specificity. In the approximately 120 validation repertoires, a later analysis found that first-cohort TCR clusters tended to co-occur. A list of 150 to 200 TCR beta chains associated with cytomegalovirus was given.

This CDR3 region has 17 residues. Germline CDR1 and CDR2: SGHDT and YYEEEE. V lost 2 bases and J lost 3, with 20 bases in between. This TCR derives from a woman aged 18 to 35 in good health and CMV-seropositive. Sequenced sample: PBMCs. V is TRBV5-6 and J is TRBJ1-2; D possibly corresponds to TRBD1 (6 bases). The CDR3 bases are TGTGCCAGCAGCTTTGGGTTTCCGACAGGATCGTACTATGGCTACACCTTC. Residues: CASSFGFPTGSYYGYTF.